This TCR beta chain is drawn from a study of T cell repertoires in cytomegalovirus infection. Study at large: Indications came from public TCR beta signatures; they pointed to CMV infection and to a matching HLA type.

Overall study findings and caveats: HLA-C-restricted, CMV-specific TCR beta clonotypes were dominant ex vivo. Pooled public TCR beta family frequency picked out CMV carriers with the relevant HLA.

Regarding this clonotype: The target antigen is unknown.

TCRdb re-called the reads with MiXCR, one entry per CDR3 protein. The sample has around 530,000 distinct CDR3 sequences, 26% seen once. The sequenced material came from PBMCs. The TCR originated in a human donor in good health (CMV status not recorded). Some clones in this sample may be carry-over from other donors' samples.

The CDR3 DNA reads TGTGCCAGCAGCCCCGGGGCCTCCACCGGGGAGCTGTTTTTT. This translates into CASSPGASTGELFF. The chain employs TRBV12-3 or TRBV12-4 and TRBJ2-2; D is tentatively TRBD1 or TRBD2 (5 bases each). V gave up 6 bases and J gave up 4 bases, with 12 bases separating them. The CDR3 contains 14 residues.